The clone carrying this T cell receptor beta chain came up a few times. The data originate from a study of shared clonotypes between healthy human individuals. Clones were sequenced by immunoSEQ multiplex PCR, and TCRdb holds only the in-frame ones, with some missing. The table records approximately 250,000 clones, about 65% of them present only once. This CDR3 contains 15 residues. V lost 4 bases to trimming and J lost 2 bases; unmatched junction nucleotides: 5. The germline gives CDR1 SGHRS, CDR2 YFSETQ. The sequencing input was memory CD4+ T cells sorted from blood. Subset: CD45RA-negative fraction. This receptor was taken from a man aged 25-40 years in good health. The chain uses TRBV5-1 and TRBJ2-1; 8 positions match TRBD2. CDR3 nucleotide sequence: TGCGCCAGCAGCCCCGGGACTAGTACCTACAATGAGCAGTTCTTC. It codes for CASSPGTSTYNEQFF.